This passage covers 15 T cell receptor beta chains from one sample sequenced in a study of control samples from healthy donors and cancer patients (dated by TCRdb to about 2020). The library was prepared using the immunoSEQ multiplex PCR assay. In its TCRdb copy, this immuneACCESS table keeps in-frame sequences only and misses some clones. Where compared with another copy, unresolved V genes explain less than half of these, and the others have no known cause. The sample profile shows about 54,000 clones; around 97% of them were found once. The top ten constitute around 1.9% of the sample. Specimen: blood. The receptors originated from a woman aged 25 to 39 in good health.

The V and J genes are TRBV25-1 and TRBJ1-6; the D is unclear. V was cut by 1 base and J by 9 bases, with 13 bases left in between. The CDR3 contains 15 residues. From germline, CDR1 is MGHDK and CDR2 SYGVNS. The chain's CDR3 is CASSESHISVSPLHF. DNA for the CDR3: TGTGCCAGCAGTGAATCCCACATAAGTGTTTCACCCCTCCACTTT.

The genes are TRBV7-2 and TRBJ1-1; D is unresolved. The V end lost 1 base, the J end lost 1 base, and 7 bases lay between the germline ends. The CDR3 is 14 amino acids. The germline CDR1 and CDR2 sequences are SGHTA and FQGNSA. The CDR3 reads CASSLGHTNTEAFF. CDR3 nucleotides: TGTGCCAGCAGCTTAGGACACACGAACACTGAAGCTTTCTTT. The full variable domain, completed using reference TRBV7-2 and TRBJ1-1, is GAGVSQSPSNKVTEKGKDVELRCDPISGHTALYWYRQSLGQGLEFLIYFQGNSAPDKSGLPSDRFSAERTGGSVSTLTIQRTQQEDSAVYLCASSLGHTNTEAFFGQGTRLTVV.

V usage is TRBV7-9 and J usage is TRBJ2-1; D is unresolved. V was shortened by 7 bases and J by 9 bases, with 16 bases between the two germline ends. This CDR3 contains 13 residues. Per the germline V gene, CDR1 is SEHNR and CDR2 is FQNEAQ (reference sequence). For the CDR3, the DNA is TGTGCCAGCACCCTTAATGCAGGTGGTGAGCAGTTCTTC. Translation gives CASTLNAGGEQFF.

V and J are TRBV25-1 and TRBJ1-2; unclear D gene. Trimming shortened V by 1 base and J by 7 bases, and 4 bases separated the two germline ends. CDR3 size: 11 residues. From germline, CDR1 is MGHDK and CDR2 SYGVNS. The CDR3 reads CASSESSGYTF. The CDR3 DNA sequence: TGTGCCAGCAGTGAATCAAGTGGCTACACCTTC.

V is TRBV7-9 and J is TRBJ2-7; D could derive from TRBD1 or TRBD2 (6 bases each). Trimming stripped 7 bases from V and 4 bases from J, with 20 bases between. Germline V CDR1 and CDR2: SEHNR, FQNEAQ (reference sequence). The CDR3 length is 15 residues. As DNA, the CDR3 is TGTGCCAGCACCTCTTCCGGGGGCGGGTCGTACGAGCAGTACTTC. It codes for CASTSSGGGSYEQYF. Drawing the rest from reference TRBV7-9 and TRBJ2-7, the complete variable domain is DTGVSQNPRHKITKRGQNVTFRCDPISEHNRLYWYRQTLGQGPEFLTYFQNEAQLEKSRLLSDRFSAERPKGSFSTLEIQRTEQGDSAMYLCASTSSGGGSYEQYFGPGTRLTVT.

The genes are TRBV5-1 and TRBJ1-1; possibly TRBD1 for D (6 bases). Per germline, CDR1 SGHRS and CDR2 YFSETQ. V dropped 4 bases and J dropped 2 bases, with 21 bases sitting between them. This CDR3 comprises 17 residues. The CDR3 sequence is CASSRGNREGINTEAFF. The DNA of the CDR3 is TGCGCCAGCAGCCGAGGGAACAGGGAGGGGATTAACACTGAAGCTTTCTTT. The entire variable domain, with the rest obtained from reference TRBV5-1 and TRBJ1-1, is as follows: KAGVTQTPRYLIKTRGQQVTLSCSPISGHRSVSWYQQTPGQGLQFLFEYFSETQRNKGNFPGRFSGRQFSNSRSEMNVSTLELGDSALYLCASSRGNREGINTEAFFGQGTRLTVV.

This clone came up once. V usage is TRBV7-6 and J usage is TRBJ2-1; 12 nucleotides line up with TRBD2. This CDR3 comprises 18 residues. V was clipped by 1 base and J by 2 bases; unmatched bases: 6. CDR1 is SGHVS and CDR2 is FNYEAQ in the germline V gene. CDR3: CASSLDLAGGITYNEQFF. The CDR3 nucleotides are TGTGCCAGCAGCTTAGATCTAGCGGGAGGGATTACCTACAATGAGCAGTTCTTC.

This chain uses TRBV5-4 with TRBJ1-3; no clear D gene. V was clipped by 0 bases and J by 4 bases, with 8 bases between them. Germline V CDR1 and CDR2: SGHNT, YYREEE (reference sequence). The CDR3 spans 14 residues. The DNA of the CDR3 is TGTGCCAGCAGCTTGGAGGATGGAGGAAACACCATATATTTT. This encodes CASSLEDGGNTIYF.

The chain uses TRBV7-2 and TRBJ1-1; the D gene is possibly TRBD1 (5 bases). The germline V gene has CDR1 SGHTA and CDR2 FQGNSA. This CDR3 contains 13 residues. Trimming took 1 base from V and 7 from J, leaving 10 bases between them. CDR3 region: CASSLGRGVEAFF. CDR3 nucleotides: TGTGCCAGCAGCTTAGGTCGAGGGGTTGAAGCTTTCTTT.

The V and J genes are TRBV4-1 and TRBJ1-4, with 8 positions matching TRBD1. Trimming at V came to 3 bases and at J to 2 bases, leaving 2 bases not matched to a gene. The CDR3 spans 15 residues. CDR1 MGHRA and CDR2 YSYEKL come from the germline V gene. CDR3 nucleotides: TGCGCCAGCAGCCACAGACAGGGGACTAATGAAAAACTGTTTTTT. It specifies CASSHRQGTNEKLFF.

The chain is built from TRBV12-5 and TRBJ1-5; D not resolved. CDR1 is LGHNT, CDR2 FRNRAP, per germline. Deletions cut 2 bases from V and 2 bases from J, with 10 bases between. The CDR3 has 15 residues. CDR3 protein: CASGLSGQGNQPQHF. The CDR3 region has the DNA TGTGCTAGTGGTTTGTCCGGGCAGGGCAATCAGCCCCAGCATTTT.

V gene TRBV2 combines with J gene TRBJ2-7, with no clear D. Per the germline V gene, CDR1 is SNHLY and CDR2 is FYNNEI. The CDR3 runs 12 residues. The V end was cut by 7 bases, the J end by 1 base, with 8 bases between. The CDR3 DNA reads TGTGCCAGCACCCCCGGATCCTACGAGCAGTACTTC. Its translation is CASTPGSYEQYF.

The table lists this clone with a count of one. This sequence joins TRBV19 and TRBJ2-1; no reliable D call. In germline, CDR1 is LNHDA, CDR2 SQIVND (reference sequence). Between the trimmed V and J ends, which lost 5 bases and 11 bases, there was a span of 25 bases. This CDR3 comprises 16 residues. This CDR3 reads CASSPLGDATDRQQFF. The CDR3 DNA follows: TGTGCCAGTAGTCCCCTTGGGGATGCCACGGACCGACAGCAGTTCTTC.

CDR3 protein: CASSLGPNEAFF. Here the CDR3 DNA reads TGTGCCAGCAGCTTAGGACCTAATGAAGCTTTCTTT. V and J are TRBV7-9 and TRBJ1-1; D not resolved. V lost 1 base, J lost 7 bases, and 7 bases lay in between. From germline, CDR1 is SEHNR and CDR2 FQNEAQ (reference sequence). The CDR3 is 12 residues long.

This clone was detected only a few times. V usage is TRBV6-5 and J usage is TRBJ2-1, with D possibly matching TRBD2 (6 bases). The germline CDR1 and CDR2 sequences are MNHEY and SVGAGI. The CDR3 consists of 13 residues. V shed 5 bases and J shed 5 bases, with 10 bases lying between them. The CDR3 DNA reads TGTGCCAGCAGTCTCGGGACTCACAATGAGCAGTTCTTC. Its translation: CASSLGTHNEQFF.